The rows below give T cell receptor beta chains drawn from one sample of a study of cytomegalovirus exposure and HLA in healthy donors. Assay used: immunoSEQ multiplex PCR; TCRdb lists only in-frame clones, some missing. The table includes over 150,000 clones, approximately 96% detected once. The sample consisted of PBMCs. The receptors come from a woman between 18 and 30 years old in good health and CMV-seronegative. Both conserved end residues are part of each CDR3. D genes are given only for firm matches.

j_gene	v_gene	d_gene	CDR3nt	CDR3aa
TRBJ2-1	TRBV7-8	NA	TGTGCCAGCAGCTTAAGGGAGAGCTCCTACAATGAGCAGTTCTTC	CASSLRESSYNEQFF
TRBJ1-1	TRBV6-6	NA	TGTGCCAGCCCAATGGCAGGGGTCCCTGAAGCTTTCTTT	CASPMAGVPEAFF
TRBJ2-7	TRBV30	NA	TGTGCCTGGAGTCCATCCAGCTACGAGCAGTACTTC	CAWSPSSYEQYF
TRBJ2-2	TRBV6-5	TRBD1	TGTGCCAGCAGAACCGACAGGGGGCAGGCCGGGGAGCTGTTTTTT	CASRTDRGQAGELFF
TRBJ2-5	TRBV30	TRBD2	TGTGCCTGGAGTCGCGGGGGTCCCCACGAGACCCAGTACTTC	CAWSRGGPHETQYF
TRBJ1-1	TRBV19	TRBD1	TGTGCCAGTAGTATAGGAAGGGGGCTACTGAACACTGAAGCTTTCTTT	CASSIGRGLLNTEAFF
TRBJ1-1	TRBV10-3	TRBD1	TGTGCCATCAGTGTGGGACAGGGCACTGAAGCTTTCTTT	CAISVGQGTEAFF
TRBJ1-4	TRBV2	NA	TGTGCCAGCCAACCGGCAGGACAGATCTATGAAAAACTGTTTTTT	CASQPAGQIYEKLFF
TRBJ2-7	TRBV2	NA	TGTGCCAGCGGTAGCCTAACCTACGAGCAGTACTTC	CASGSLTYEQYF
TRBJ2-1	TRBV9	NA	TGTGCCAGCAGCGTAGGCAGGGTGGGGCGAATTACATACAATGAGCAGTTCTTC	CASSVGRVGRITYNEQFF
TRBJ2-4	TRBV15	TRBD1	TGTGCCACCAGCCCGGACAGGCTAAACATTCAGTACTTC	CATSPDRLNIQYF
TRBJ1-6	TRBV7-3	NA	TGTGCCAGCAGCTTAACGTTCCGGGAACGGCACTTT	CASSLTFRERHF
TRBJ1-3	TRBV7-9	NA	TGTGCCAGCAGCGCTCCCCGGGACAACTCTGGAAACACCATATATTTT	CASSAPRDNSGNTIYF
TRBJ2-5	TRBV19	TRBD1	TGTGCCAGTAGTGTGGGACAGGGGGGACCAGAGAAGACCCAGTACTTC	CASSVGQGGPEKTQYF